The 23 T cell receptor beta chains below come from one sample, sequenced in a study of T cells in Graves' hyperthyroidism and ophthalmopathy. Regions amplified from RNA transcripts were the TCR beta CDR3 regions. The HTBI primer set drove a first-round RT-PCR of the TCR CDR3. Each CDR3 protein is one row after TCRdb ran MiXCR on the multiplex PCR reads. The sample lists 300,000 to 450,000 distinct CDR3 sequences, about 12% occurring once. Sequences were obtained from blood. The receptors derive from a woman younger than 30 with Graves' hyperthyroidism.

This clonotype was counted at least ten times. The chain joins TRBV24-1 to TRBJ2-1; D is perhaps TRBD1 or TRBD2 (5 bases each). Between the trimmed V and J ends, which lost 4 bases and 2 bases, there was a span of 11 bases. Per germline, CDR1 KGHDR and CDR2 SFDVKD. This CDR3 comprises 15 residues. The DNA of the CDR3 is TGTGCCACCAGTGACGGGGCATCCACCTACAATGAGCAGTTCTTC. It is translated as CATSDGASTYNEQFF.

This clonotype was seen at least ten times. This chain links TRBV27 with TRBJ2-1; D may be TRBD1 (8 bases). Between the trimmed V and J ends, which lost 4 bases and 1 base, there was a span of 14 bases. The germline V gene has CDR1 MNHEY and CDR2 SMNVEV (reference sequence). This CDR3 spans 16 amino acids. The DNA for the CDR3 is TGTGCCAGCAGTTCCACACAGGGGGGGTCCTACAATGAGCAGTTCTTC. Residues: CASSSTQGGSYNEQFF.

In its sample, this clonotype was seen many times. V is TRBV3-1 and J is TRBJ2-5; 7 bases match TRBD1. The CDR3 is 16 residues long. V gave up 3 bases and J gave up 1 base; unmatched junction bases: 8. Germline CDR1 reads LGHDT; CDR2 reads YNNKEL (reference sequence). In DNA, the CDR3 is TGTGCCAGCAGCCACCCTCTGGGGGACAGCCAAGAGACCCAGTACTTC. This codes for CASSHPLGDSQETQYF.

V is TRBV4-1 and J is TRBJ2-7; D is perhaps TRBD1 (5 bases). CDR3 length equals 15 residues. Trimming left V 0 bases short and J 0 bases short, with 9 bases between. Germline V gene data show CDR1 as MGHRA and CDR2 as YSYEKL. DNA of the CDR3: TGCGCCAGCAGCCAAGATGACAGTAGCTCCTACGAGCAGTACTTC. Amino acids: CASSQDDSSSYEQYF.

Many counts were recorded for this clonotype. The V and J genes are TRBV7-2 and TRBJ1-2; D remains unclear. Trimming shortened V by 1 base and J by 2 bases, and 5 bases separated the two germline ends. The V gene's germline CDR1 is SGHTA and CDR2 FQGNSA. This CDR3 is 13 amino acids long. This chain's CDR3 is CASSLVSNYGYTF. CDR3 sequence (DNA): TGTGCCAGCAGCTTAGTGTCCAACTATGGCTACACCTTC.

This clonotype came up many times. The DNA for the CDR3 is TGTGCCAGCAGCCCTACCCTTGCTGGGGCCAACGTCCTGACTTTC. Protein: CASSPTLAGANVLTF. The rearrangement uses TRBV7-3 and TRBJ2-6; D not certain. Germline CDR1 is SGHTA and CDR2 is FQGTGA. V lost 5 bases to trimming and J lost 2 bases, with 10 bases between them. CDR3 length equals 15 residues.

This clonotype was observed a handful of times. V usage is TRBV5-1 and J usage is TRBJ2-1, with 8 bases matching TRBD2. The CDR3 spans 15 residues. V was pared by 0 bases and J by 8 bases, with 7 bases of the junction left unmatched. Germline V lookup: CDR1 SGHRS, CDR2 YFSETQ. Here the CDR3 reads CASSLGVTSEDEQFF. As DNA, the CDR3 is TGCGCCAGCAGCTTGGGAGTGACTAGCGAGGATGAGCAGTTCTTC.

In its sample, this clonotype was seen many times. The chain combines TRBV5-8 with TRBJ1-6; D uncertain. From germline, CDR1 is SGHTS and CDR2 YDEGEE. Between the trimmed V and J ends, which lost 2 bases and 8 bases, there was a span of 8 bases. The CDR3 contains 13 residues. CDR3 sequence: CASSFPRDSPLHF. The CDR3 DNA sequence: TGTGCCAGCAGCTTTCCCCGGGATTCACCCCTCCACTTT.

In this sample, this clonotype turned up many times. This chain connects TRBV12-3 or TRBV12-4 to TRBJ1-1; 7 bases line up with TRBD1. V lost 6 bases, J lost 1 base, and 5 bases stayed unmatched. The CDR3 has 14 residues. CDR3 region: CASSLWTGNTEAFF. The CDR3 DNA follows: TGTGCCAGCAGCCTCTGGACAGGGAACACTGAAGCTTTCTTT.

This clonotype was recorded at least ten times. This chain connects TRBV15 to TRBJ2-7, with unresolved D. The CDR3 covers 14 residues. Germline V gives CDR1 LNHNV, CDR2 YYDKDF (reference sequence). V was clipped by 0 bases and J by 6 bases, with 12 bases between them. The CDR3 DNA follows: TGTGCCACCAGCAGAGATCTCGGGCCAGGCGAGCAGTACTTC. Protein: CATSRDLGPGEQYF.

The chain has TRBV20-1 and TRBJ2-3; TRBD2 aligns across 11 bases. The V gene's germline CDR1 is DFQATT and CDR2 SNEGSKA (reference sequence). This CDR3 region has 14 residues. J lost 3 bases, V lost 4 bases, and 3 bases had no gene match. The CDR3 bases are TGCAGTGCTACCCTAGCGGGGGGTACAGATACGCAGTATTTT. Its translation is CSATLAGGTDTQYF.

This clonotype was observed many times. This chain connects TRBV18 to TRBJ1-1; D gene unclear. The CDR3 consists of 14 residues. V shed 0 bases and J shed 3 bases, with 8 bases lying between them. The germline V gene encodes CDR1 KGHSH and CDR2 LQKENI. In nucleotides, the CDR3 is TGTGCCAGCTCACCACCTTCCACCTACACTGAAGCTTTCTTT. This codes for CASSPPSTYTEAFF.

This clonotype was seen only a few times. The V call is TRBV9, the J call TRBJ2-5; D is perhaps TRBD2 (6 bases). The CDR3 extends over 13 amino acids. Trimming took 2 bases from V and 7 from J, leaving 12 bases between them. Germline V gene lookup returns CDR1 SGDLS and CDR2 YYNGEE. The CDR3 spells CASSVSGFGTQYF. CDR3 nucleotide sequence: TGTGCCAGCAGCGTTAGCGGTTTTGGGACCCAGTACTTC.

The gene calls are TRBV19 and TRBJ2-1; 11 bases match TRBD2. CDR3 size: 18 residues. Germline trimming cut 5 bases from V and 0 bases from J; bases unmatched to any gene: 9. Germline values: CDR1 LNHDA, CDR2 SQIVND (reference sequence). This chain's CDR3 is CASSLTGTSGASYNEQFF. CDR3 DNA sequence: TGTGCCAGTAGTTTAACCGGGACTAGCGGTGCCTCCTACAATGAGCAGTTCTTC.

This clonotype was counted ten times or more. This chain links TRBV27 with TRBJ1-5; no reliable D call. The CDR3 consists of 15 residues. Germline lookup yields CDR1 MNHEY and CDR2 SMNVEV (reference sequence). V shed 6 bases and J shed 0 bases, with 12 bases lying between them. CDR3 coding DNA: TGTGCCAGCAGACTCCAGAGTTATAGCAATCAGCCCCAGCATTTT. Amino acid sequence: CASRLQSYSNQPQHF.

V is TRBV20-1 and J is TRBJ2-5; possibly TRBD1 or TRBD2 for D (5 bases each). Germline values: CDR1 DFQATT, CDR2 SNEGSKA (reference sequence). V was clipped by 3 bases and J by 9 bases, with 23 bases between them. The CDR3 contains 15 residues. The CDR3 loop is CSASDSGTPLLAQYF. The CDR3 nucleotides are TGCAGTGCTAGCGATTCCGGGACCCCTCTCCTGGCCCAGTACTTC.

The rearrangement joins TRBV29-1 to TRBJ2-1; tentatively, D is TRBD1 (5 bases). The CDR3 is made up of 12 amino acids. The germline V and J ends were trimmed by 4 bases and 9 bases, with 13 bases remaining between them. CDR1 is SQVTM, CDR2 ANQGSEA, per germline. This chain's CDR3 is CSVGVYQGEQFF. CDR3 DNA: TGCAGCGTTGGGGTTTATCAGGGTGAGCAGTTCTTC.

Concerning this clonotype: An end of the junction differs from the germline gene, which may be a read error. J is TRBJ1-1 and V is TRBV20-1; TRBD1 might be the D (5 bases). The germline gives CDR1 DFQATT, CDR2 SNEGSKA (reference sequence). The CDR3 has 13 residues. Here the CDR3 reads CSTRVGGDTEAFF. The CDR3, as DNA: TGCAGTACTAGAGTTGGGGGTGACACTGAAGCTTTCTTT.

The sample holds many counts of this clonotype. The chain combines TRBV20-1 with TRBJ2-1; D perhaps matches TRBD2 (5 bases). Trimming cost V 2 bases and J 5 bases, with 13 bases left between them. The CDR3 consists of 14 residues. Germline V CDR1 and CDR2: DFQATT, SNEGSKA (reference sequence). In DNA, the CDR3 is TGCAGTGCTAGACCTAGCTTCCGCGACAATGAGCAGTTCTTC. It codes for CSARPSFRDNEQFF.

This clonotype was counted only a few times. The rearrangement uses TRBV30 and TRBJ1-3, with D maybe TRBD1 (5 bases). Trimming stripped 0 bases from V and 14 bases from J, with 11 bases between. Germline lookup yields CDR1 GTSNPN and CDR2 SVGIG (reference sequence). The CDR3 contains 11 residues. CDR3 amino acids: CAWSVHQGLYF. Written as DNA, the CDR3 is TGTGCCTGGAGTGTACACCAGGGACTATATTTT.

This clonotype was picked up a small number of times. The junction departs from the called germline gene at one end, perhaps through a read error. The V call is TRBV6-6, the J call TRBJ2-2; no definite D call. The CDR3 is 16 residues long. Germline V gives CDR1 MNHNY, CDR2 SVGAGI (reference sequence). The CDR3 coding sequence is TGTGTCAGCAGTTACTCTATAGTGGTTTTATCCGGGGAGCTGTTTTTT. Its protein product is CVSSYSIVVLSGELFF.

The CDR3 sequence is CASRIQGSGANVLTF. In DNA, the CDR3 is TGTGCCAGCAGAATACAGGGATCTGGGGCCAACGTCCTGACTTTC. This sequence joins TRBV6-1 and TRBJ2-6; possible D gene TRBD1, 6 bases. Germline lookup yields CDR1 MNHNS and CDR2 SASEGT. The V end lost 6 bases, the J end lost 1 base, and 10 bases lay between the germline ends. The CDR3 loop spans 15 amino acids.

This clonotype was counted at least ten times. The chain employs TRBV6-2 or TRBV6-3 and TRBJ2-7, with 9 bases lining up with TRBD1. CDR1 MNHEY and CDR2 SVGEGT come from the germline V gene. The CDR3 contains 14 residues. With V trimmed by 6 bases and J by 2 bases, 5 bases remained unmatched. The CDR3 reads CASRSGTGPYEQYF. CDR3 nucleotides: TGTGCCAGCAGGTCCGGGACAGGGCCCTACGAGCAGTACTTC.